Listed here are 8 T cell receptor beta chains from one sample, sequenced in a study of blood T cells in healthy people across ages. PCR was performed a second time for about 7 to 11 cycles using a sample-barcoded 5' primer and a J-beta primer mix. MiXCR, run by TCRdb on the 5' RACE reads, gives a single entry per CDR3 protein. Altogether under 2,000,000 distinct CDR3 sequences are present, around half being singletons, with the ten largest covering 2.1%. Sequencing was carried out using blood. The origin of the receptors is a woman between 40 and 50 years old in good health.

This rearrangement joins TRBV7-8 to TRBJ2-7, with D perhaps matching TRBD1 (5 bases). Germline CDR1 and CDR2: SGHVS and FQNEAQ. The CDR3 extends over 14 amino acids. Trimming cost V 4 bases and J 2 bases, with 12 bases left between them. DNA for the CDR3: TGTGCCAGCAGCTACACAACGACAGCCTACGAGCAGTACTTC. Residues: CASSYTTTAYEQYF. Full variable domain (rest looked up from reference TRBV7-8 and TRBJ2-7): GAGVSQSPRYKVAKRGQDVALRCDPISGHVSLFWYQQALGQGPEFLTYFQNEAQLDKSGLPSDRFFAERPEGSVSTLKIQRTQQEDSAVYLCASSYTTTAYEQYFGPGTRLTVT.

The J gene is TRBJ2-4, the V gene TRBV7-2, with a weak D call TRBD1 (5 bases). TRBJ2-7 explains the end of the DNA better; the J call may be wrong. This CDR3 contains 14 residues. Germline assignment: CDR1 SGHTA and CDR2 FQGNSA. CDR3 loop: CASSLEAGKYEQYF. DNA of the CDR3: TGTGCCAGCAGCTTAGAAGCAGGGAAATACGAGCAGTACTTC.

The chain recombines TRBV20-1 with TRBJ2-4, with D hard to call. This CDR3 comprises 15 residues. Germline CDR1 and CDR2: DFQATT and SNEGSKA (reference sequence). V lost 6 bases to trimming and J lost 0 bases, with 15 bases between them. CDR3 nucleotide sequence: TGCAGTGCCTCGAACCCGGGCCTAGCCAAAAACATTCAGTACTTC. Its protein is CSASNPGLAKNIQYF.

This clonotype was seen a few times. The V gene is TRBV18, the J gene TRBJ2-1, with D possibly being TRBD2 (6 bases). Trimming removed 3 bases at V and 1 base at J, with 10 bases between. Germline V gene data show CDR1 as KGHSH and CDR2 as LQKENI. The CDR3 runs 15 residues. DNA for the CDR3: TGTGCCAGCTCACCTAGCGGTCCGTCCTACAATGAGCAGTTCTTC. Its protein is CASSPSGPSYNEQFF.

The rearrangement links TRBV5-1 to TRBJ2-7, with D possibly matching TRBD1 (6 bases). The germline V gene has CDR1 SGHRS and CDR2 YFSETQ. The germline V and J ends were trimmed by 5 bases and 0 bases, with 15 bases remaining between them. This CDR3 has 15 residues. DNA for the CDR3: TGCGCCAGCAGACAGGACTGGGGGCTCTCCTACGAGCAGTACTTC. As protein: CASRQDWGLSYEQYF.

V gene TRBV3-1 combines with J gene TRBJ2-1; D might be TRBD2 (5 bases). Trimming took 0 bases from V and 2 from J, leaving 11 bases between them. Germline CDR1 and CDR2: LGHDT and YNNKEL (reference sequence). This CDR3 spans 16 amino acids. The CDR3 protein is CASSQDPAATYNEQFF. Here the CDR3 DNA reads TGTGCCAGCAGCCAAGATCCAGCGGCCACCTACAATGAGCAGTTCTTC.

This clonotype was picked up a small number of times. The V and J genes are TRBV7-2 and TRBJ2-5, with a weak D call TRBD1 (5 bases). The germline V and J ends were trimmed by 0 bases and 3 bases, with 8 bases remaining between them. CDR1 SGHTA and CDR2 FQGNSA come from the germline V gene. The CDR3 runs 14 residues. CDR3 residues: CASSLAIGEETQYF. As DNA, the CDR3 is TGTGCCAGCAGCTTAGCGATAGGGGAAGAGACCCAGTACTTC. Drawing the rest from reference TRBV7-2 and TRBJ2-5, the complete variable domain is GAGVSQSPSNKVTEKGKDVELRCDPISGHTALYWYRQSLGQGLEFLIYFQGNSAPDKSGLPSDRFSAERTGGSVSTLTIQRTQQEDSAVYLCASSLAIGEETQYFGPGTRLLVL.

The CDR3 here is CSVAGTAKNIQYF. As DNA, the CDR3 is TGCAGCGTTGCAGGGACGGCCAAAAACATTCAGTACTTC. V is TRBV29-1 and J is TRBJ2-4; D could derive from TRBD1 or TRBD2 (5 bases each). Germline CDR1 is SQVTM and CDR2 is ANQGSEA. The CDR3 is 13 amino acids. Trimming left V 4 bases short and J 1 base short, with 8 bases between.